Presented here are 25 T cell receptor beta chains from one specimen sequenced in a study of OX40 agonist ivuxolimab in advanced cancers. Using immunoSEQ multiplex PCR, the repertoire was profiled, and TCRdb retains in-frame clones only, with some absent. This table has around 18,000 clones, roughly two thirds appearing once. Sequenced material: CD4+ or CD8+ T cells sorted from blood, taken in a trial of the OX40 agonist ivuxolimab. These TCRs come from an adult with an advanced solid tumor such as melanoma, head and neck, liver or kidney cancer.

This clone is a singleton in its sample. The CDR3 bases are TGTGCCAGCAGTGATCGGGACCCTCTAACCACTGAAGCTTTCTTT. It translates to CASSDRDPLTTEAFF. The chain couples TRBV6-1 to TRBJ1-1; a weak D match, TRBD1 (5 bases). The CDR3 consists of 15 residues. Looked up from germline, CDR1 is MNHNS and CDR2 is SASEGT. The V and J ends lost 3 bases and 4 bases respectively, with 15 bases between them.

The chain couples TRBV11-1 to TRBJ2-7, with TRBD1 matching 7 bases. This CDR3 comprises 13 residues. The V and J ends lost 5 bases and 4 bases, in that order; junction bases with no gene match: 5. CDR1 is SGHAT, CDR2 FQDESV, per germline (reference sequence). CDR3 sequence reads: CASSPGTAYEQYF. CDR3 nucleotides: TGTGCCAGCAGCCCCGGGACAGCATACGAGCAGTACTTC.

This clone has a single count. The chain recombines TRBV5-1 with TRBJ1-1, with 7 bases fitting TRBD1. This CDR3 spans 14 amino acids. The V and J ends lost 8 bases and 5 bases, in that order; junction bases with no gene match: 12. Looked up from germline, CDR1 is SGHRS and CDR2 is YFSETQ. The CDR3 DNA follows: TGCGCCAGGAGAGACAGGGTTCATCGGACTGAAGCTTTCTTT. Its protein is CARRDRVHRTEAFF.

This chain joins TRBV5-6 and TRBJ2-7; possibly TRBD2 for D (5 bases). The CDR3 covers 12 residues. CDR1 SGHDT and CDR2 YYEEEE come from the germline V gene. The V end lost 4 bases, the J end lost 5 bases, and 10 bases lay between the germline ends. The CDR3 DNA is TGTGCCAGCAGCCTGACTATGAACGAGCAGTACTTC. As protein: CASSLTMNEQYF.

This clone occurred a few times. The CDR3 here is CSVELSEAFF. CDR3 in DNA: TGCAGCGTTGAACTGAGTGAAGCTTTCTTT. The chain couples TRBV29-1 to TRBJ1-1; D is undetermined. The V gene's germline CDR1 is SQVTM and CDR2 ANQGSEA. This CDR3 region has 10 residues. V shed 2 bases and J shed 7 bases, with 5 bases lying between them.

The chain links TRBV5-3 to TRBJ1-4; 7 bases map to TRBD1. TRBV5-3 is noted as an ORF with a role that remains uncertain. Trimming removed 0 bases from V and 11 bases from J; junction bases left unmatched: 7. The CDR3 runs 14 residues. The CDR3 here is CARSLGQGSLKLFF. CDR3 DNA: TGTGCCAGAAGCTTGGGACAGGGATCGTTGAAACTGTTTTTT.

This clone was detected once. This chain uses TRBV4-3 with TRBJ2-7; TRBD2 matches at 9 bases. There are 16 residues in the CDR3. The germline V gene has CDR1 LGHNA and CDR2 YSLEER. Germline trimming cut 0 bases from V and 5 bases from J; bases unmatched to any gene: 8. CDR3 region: CASSQDVAGGPDEQYF. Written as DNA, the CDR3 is TGCGCCAGCAGCCAAGATGTCGCGGGGGGGCCGGACGAGCAGTACTTC.

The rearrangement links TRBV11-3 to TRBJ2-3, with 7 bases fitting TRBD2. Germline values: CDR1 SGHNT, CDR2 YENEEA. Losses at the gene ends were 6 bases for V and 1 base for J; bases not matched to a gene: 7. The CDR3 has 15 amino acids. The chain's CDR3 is CASRPGTMRTDTQYF. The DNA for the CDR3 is TGTGCCAGCAGACCCGGGACTATGCGCACAGATACGCAGTATTTT.

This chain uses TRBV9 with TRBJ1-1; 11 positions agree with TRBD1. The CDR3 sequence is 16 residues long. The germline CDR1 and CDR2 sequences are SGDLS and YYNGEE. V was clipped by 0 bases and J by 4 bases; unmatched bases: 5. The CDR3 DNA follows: TGTGCCAGCAGCGTAGCTTCGGGGACAGGGGGCACTGAAGCTTTCTTT. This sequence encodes CASSVASGTGGTEAFF.

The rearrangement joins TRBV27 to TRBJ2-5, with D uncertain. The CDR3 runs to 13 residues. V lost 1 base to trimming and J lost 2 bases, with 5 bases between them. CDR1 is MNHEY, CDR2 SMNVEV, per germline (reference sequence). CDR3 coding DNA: TGTGCCAGCAGTTTATTGGGACAAGAGACCCAGTACTTC. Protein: CASSLLGQETQYF.

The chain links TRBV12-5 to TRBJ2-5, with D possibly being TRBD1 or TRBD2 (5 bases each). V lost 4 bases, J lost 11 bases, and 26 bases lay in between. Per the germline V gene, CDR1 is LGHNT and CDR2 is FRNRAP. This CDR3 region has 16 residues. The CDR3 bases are TGTGCTAGTGGTTCTCTTCCGGGACCGCCAGAGGAAGAGCAGTACTTC. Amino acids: CASGSLPGPPEEEQYF. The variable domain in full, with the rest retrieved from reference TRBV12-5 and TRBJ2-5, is DARVTQTPRHKVTEMGQEVTMRCQPILGHNTVFWYRQTMMQGLELLAYFRNRAPLDDSGMPKDRFSAEMPDATLATLKIQPSEPRDSAVYFCASGSLPGPPEEEQYFGPGTRLLVL.

CDR3 nucleotides: TGTGCCAGCAGAAGGACATCAAACACTGAAGCTTTCTTT. This gives the protein CASRRTSNTEAFF. The chain combines TRBV11-1 with TRBJ1-1; D might be TRBD1 (5 bases). The ends were cut back, 6 bases at V and 2 bases at J, with 10 bases in the middle. Per germline, CDR1 SGHAT and CDR2 FQDESV (reference sequence). The CDR3 consists of 13 residues.

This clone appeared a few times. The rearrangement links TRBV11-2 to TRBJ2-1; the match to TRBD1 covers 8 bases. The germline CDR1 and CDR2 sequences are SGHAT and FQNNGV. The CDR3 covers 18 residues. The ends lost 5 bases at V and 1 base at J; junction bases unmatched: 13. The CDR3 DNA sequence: TGTGCCAGCAGCCCCCGACGCCCCGGGACAGGTTCCTACAATGAGCAGTTCTTC. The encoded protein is CASSPRRPGTGSYNEQFF.

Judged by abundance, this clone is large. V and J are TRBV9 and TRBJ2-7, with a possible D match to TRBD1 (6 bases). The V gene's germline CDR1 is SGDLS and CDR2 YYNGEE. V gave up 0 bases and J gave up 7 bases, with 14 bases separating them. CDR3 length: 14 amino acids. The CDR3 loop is CASSVVGARGEQYF. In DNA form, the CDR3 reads TGTGCCAGCAGCGTAGTCGGAGCCAGGGGAGAGCAGTACTTC.

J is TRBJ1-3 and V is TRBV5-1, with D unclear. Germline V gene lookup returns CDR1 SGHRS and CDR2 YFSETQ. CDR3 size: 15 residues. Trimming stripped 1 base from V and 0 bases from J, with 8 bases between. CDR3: CASSLHSSSGNTIYF. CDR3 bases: TGCGCCAGCAGCTTGCATAGTAGCTCTGGAAACACCATATATTTT.

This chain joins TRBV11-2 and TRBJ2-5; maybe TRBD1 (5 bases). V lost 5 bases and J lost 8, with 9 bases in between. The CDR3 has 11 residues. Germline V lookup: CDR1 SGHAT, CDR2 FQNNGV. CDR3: CASSPQGTQYF. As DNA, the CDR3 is TGTGCCAGCAGCCCCCAGGGAACCCAGTACTTC.

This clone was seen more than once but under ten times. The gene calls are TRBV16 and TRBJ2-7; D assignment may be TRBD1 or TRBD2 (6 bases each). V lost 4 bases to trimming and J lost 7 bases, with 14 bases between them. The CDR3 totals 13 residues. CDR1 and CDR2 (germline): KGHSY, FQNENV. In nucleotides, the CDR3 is TGTGCCAGCAGCCTCGAGAGGGGGGAAGAGCAGTACTTC. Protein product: CASSLERGEEQYF.

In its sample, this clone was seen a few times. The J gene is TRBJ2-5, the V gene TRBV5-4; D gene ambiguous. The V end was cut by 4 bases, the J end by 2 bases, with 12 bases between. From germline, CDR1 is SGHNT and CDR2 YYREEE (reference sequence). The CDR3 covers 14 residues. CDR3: CASSPDLLQETQYF. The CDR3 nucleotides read TGTGCCAGCAGCCCGGACCTATTACAAGAGACCCAGTACTTC. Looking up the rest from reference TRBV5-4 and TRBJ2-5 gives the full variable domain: ETGVTQSPTHLIKTRGQQVTLRCSSQSGHNTVSWYQQALGQGPQFIFQYYREEENGRGNFPPRFSGLQFPNYSSELNVNALELDDSALYLCASSPDLLQETQYFGPGTRLLVL.

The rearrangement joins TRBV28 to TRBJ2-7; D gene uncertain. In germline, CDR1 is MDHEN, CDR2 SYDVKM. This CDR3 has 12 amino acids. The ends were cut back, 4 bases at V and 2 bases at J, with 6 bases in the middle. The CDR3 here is CASSSNTYEQYF. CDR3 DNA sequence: TGTGCCAGCAGTTCTAACACCTACGAGCAGTACTTC.

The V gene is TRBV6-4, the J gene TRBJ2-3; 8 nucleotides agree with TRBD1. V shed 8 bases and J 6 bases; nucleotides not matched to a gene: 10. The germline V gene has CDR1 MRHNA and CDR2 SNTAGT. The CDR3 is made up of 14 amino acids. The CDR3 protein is CASPGQGGSDTQYF. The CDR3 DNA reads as TGTGCCAGCCCCGGACAGGGAGGCTCCGATACGCAGTATTTT.

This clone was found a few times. In DNA form, the CDR3 reads TGTGCCAGCAGCTCCCATGGGAGAAGCAATCAGCCCCAGCATTTT. Translated, it gives CASSSHGRSNQPQHF. This chain joins TRBV11-3 and TRBJ1-5; D not resolved. Trimming took off 4 bases at V and 1 base at J, with 11 bases between the two ends. This CDR3 region has 15 residues. The V gene's germline CDR1 is SGHNT and CDR2 YENEEA.

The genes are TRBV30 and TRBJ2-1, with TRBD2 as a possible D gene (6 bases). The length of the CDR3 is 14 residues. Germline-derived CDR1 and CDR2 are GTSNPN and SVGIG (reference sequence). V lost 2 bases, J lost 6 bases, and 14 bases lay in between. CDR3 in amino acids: CAWSRALAGNEQFF. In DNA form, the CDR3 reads TGTGCCTGGAGTCGGGCACTAGCAGGCAATGAGCAGTTCTTC.

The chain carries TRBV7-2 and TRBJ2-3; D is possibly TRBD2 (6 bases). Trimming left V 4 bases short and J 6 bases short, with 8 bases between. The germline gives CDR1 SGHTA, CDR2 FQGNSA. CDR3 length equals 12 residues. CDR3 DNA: TGTGCCAGCAGCTCCGGGGGTGATACGCAGTATTTT. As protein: CASSSGGDTQYF.

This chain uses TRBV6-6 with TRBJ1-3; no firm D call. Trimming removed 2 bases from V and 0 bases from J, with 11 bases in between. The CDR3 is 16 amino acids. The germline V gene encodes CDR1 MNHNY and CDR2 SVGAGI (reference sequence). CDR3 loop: CASSYSGTDSGNTIYF. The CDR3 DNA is TGTGCCAGCAGTTACAGCGGCACAGACTCTGGAAACACCATATATTTT.

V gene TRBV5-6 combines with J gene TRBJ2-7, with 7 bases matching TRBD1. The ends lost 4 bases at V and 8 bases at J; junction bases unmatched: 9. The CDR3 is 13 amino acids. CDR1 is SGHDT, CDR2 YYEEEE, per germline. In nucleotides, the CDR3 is TGTGCCAGCAGCAAAGGGACAGAGGGGAAGCAGTACTTC. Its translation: CASSKGTEGKQYF.